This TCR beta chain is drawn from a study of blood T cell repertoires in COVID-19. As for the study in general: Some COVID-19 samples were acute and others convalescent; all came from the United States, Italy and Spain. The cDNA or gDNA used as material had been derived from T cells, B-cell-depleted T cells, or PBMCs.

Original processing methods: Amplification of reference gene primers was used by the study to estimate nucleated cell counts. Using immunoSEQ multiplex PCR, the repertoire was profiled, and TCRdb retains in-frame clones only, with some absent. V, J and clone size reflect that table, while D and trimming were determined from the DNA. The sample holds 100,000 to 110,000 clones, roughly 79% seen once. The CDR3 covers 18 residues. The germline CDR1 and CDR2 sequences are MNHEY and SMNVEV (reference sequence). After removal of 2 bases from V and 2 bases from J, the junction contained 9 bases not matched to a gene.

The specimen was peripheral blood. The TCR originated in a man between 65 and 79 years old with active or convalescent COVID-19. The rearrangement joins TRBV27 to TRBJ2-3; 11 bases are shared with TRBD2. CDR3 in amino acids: CASSLMALAGGPTDTQYF. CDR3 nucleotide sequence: TGTGCCAGCAGTTTAATGGCGTTAGCGGGGGGGCCCACAGATACGCAGTATTTT.